The TCR beta chain under discussion was sequenced for a study of blood T cell repertoires in COVID-19. The overall study: There were acute and convalescent COVID-19 samples, and they came from the United States, Italy and Spain. Nucleic acid was either cDNA or gDNA, and it came from T cells, B-cell-depleted T cells, or PBMCs.

The CDR3 is made up of 14 amino acids. CDR1 is SGHNT and CDR2 is YENEEA in the germline V gene. The junction had 3 bases not matched to a gene; V was cut back by 4 bases and J by 2 bases. Original methodology: Reference gene primer amplification in the assay estimated nucleated cell counts. TCRdb keeps only in-frame clones here, not all; method: immunoSEQ multiplex PCR. The V and J calls and clone size come from that table; D and trimming were worked out from the DNA. The table has roughly 87,000 clones, about four fifths seen once. The rearrangement links TRBV11-3 to TRBJ1-2; 8 bases line up with TRBD1. The sample comprised peripheral blood. The clonotype originates from a woman in her 70s with acute or convalescent COVID-19. The CDR3 protein is CASSWDRSNYGYTF. The CDR3 DNA sequence: TGTGCCAGCAGCTGGGACAGGTCAAACTATGGCTACACCTTC.